This is a list of T cell receptor beta chains from one sample in a study of post-analysis software for immune sequencing data. From the PCR reads, TCRdb called clonotypes with MiXCR, one entry per CDR3 protein. The sample contains hundreds of thousands of distinct CDR3 sequences, roughly 35% of which appear only once. Sequencing was carried out using blood. These receptors were collected from a girl aged 5 to 17 with multiple sclerosis. Both conserved end residues are part of each CDR3. Fields, in order: D gene, J gene, CDR3 length, clone size, V gene, CDR3 protein. A D gene is named only where the DNA matches it firmly. The size of a clone is reported for some rows only, either as once, few or many, or as a class for expanded clones.

D gene: .; J gene: TRBJ2-5; CDR3 length: 13; clone size: .; V gene: TRBV20-1; CDR3 protein: CSAGGHQRETQYF
D gene: TRBD1; J gene: TRBJ2-1; CDR3 length: 14; clone size: few; V gene: TRBV7-6; CDR3 protein: CASSSLRQGNEQFF
D gene: .; J gene: TRBJ1-4; CDR3 length: 12; clone size: medium-sized; V gene: TRBV27; CDR3 protein: CASRPFQEKLFF
D gene: .; J gene: TRBJ1-1; CDR3 length: 14; clone size: .; V gene: TRBV11-2; CDR3 protein: CASSYLQGGGLAFF
D gene: .; J gene: TRBJ2-1; CDR3 length: 13; clone size: few; V gene: TRBV5-1; CDR3 protein: CASSPFVSDEQFF
D gene: .; J gene: TRBJ2-7; CDR3 length: 15; clone size: .; V gene: TRBV5-1; CDR3 protein: CASSLGRDFSYEQYF
D gene: .; J gene: .; CDR3 length: 16; clone size: .; V gene: TRBV7-9; CDR3 protein: CASSETGLGVMYEQYF
D gene: .; J gene: TRBJ2-7; CDR3 length: 13; clone size: .; V gene: TRBV9; CDR3 protein: CASSVGRDHEQYF
D gene: TRBD2; J gene: TRBJ2-1; CDR3 length: 13; clone size: few; V gene: TRBV10-2; CDR3 protein: CASTGGLGGEQFF
D gene: .; J gene: TRBJ2-1; CDR3 length: 14; clone size: .; V gene: TRBV20-1; CDR3 protein: CSARMGPTYNEQFF
D gene: .; J gene: TRBJ2-7; CDR3 length: 14; clone size: .; V gene: TRBV24-1; CDR3 protein: CATRNATGPYEQYF
D gene: TRBD2; J gene: TRBJ2-2; CDR3 length: 16; clone size: .; V gene: TRBV20-1; CDR3 protein: CSARPYTSGETGELFF
D gene: .; J gene: TRBJ2-7; CDR3 length: 12; clone size: few; V gene: TRBV7-8; CDR3 protein: CASSFRDYEQYF
D gene: TRBD2; J gene: TRBJ2-7; CDR3 length: 14; clone size: few; V gene: TRBV18; CDR3 protein: CASSPSGGYYEQYF
D gene: TRBD2; J gene: .; CDR3 length: 20; clone size: .; V gene: TRBV27; CDR3 protein: CASSPLSIARRRGGGETQYF
D gene: TRBD1; J gene: TRBJ1-1; CDR3 length: 15; clone size: .; V gene: TRBV4-1; CDR3 protein: CASSPSRGLGTEAFF
D gene: .; J gene: .; CDR3 length: 12; clone size: .; V gene: TRBV10-3; CDR3 protein: CAIGIEAYEQYF
D gene: .; J gene: TRBJ2-1; CDR3 length: 16; clone size: .; V gene: TRBV29-1; CDR3 protein: CSVEDLGRGLPNEQFF
D gene: .; J gene: TRBJ2-7; CDR3 length: 16; clone size: .; V gene: TRBV3-1; CDR3 protein: CASSQNDLGRPYEQYF
D gene: .; J gene: TRBJ2-1; CDR3 length: 11; clone size: .; V gene: TRBV6-1; CDR3 protein: CASSPGREQFF
D gene: .; J gene: TRBJ2-3; CDR3 length: 14; clone size: .; V gene: TRBV4-3; CDR3 protein: CASSQDVGRDTQYF
D gene: .; J gene: TRBJ2-5; CDR3 length: 14; clone size: .; V gene: TRBV7-2; CDR3 protein: CASNSHAGQETQYF
D gene: .; J gene: TRBJ2-7; CDR3 length: 14; clone size: .; V gene: TRBV6-2/TRBV6-3; CDR3 protein: CVSSFRGVTYEQYF
D gene: TRBD1; J gene: TRBJ1-1; CDR3 length: 14; clone size: .; V gene: TRBV5-1; CDR3 protein: CASSPDRARTEAFF
D gene: TRBD1; J gene: TRBJ1-2; CDR3 length: 15; clone size: many; V gene: TRBV5-6; CDR3 protein: CASSRRTGLSGGYTF
D gene: .; J gene: TRBJ2-3; CDR3 length: 16; clone size: .; V gene: TRBV12-3/TRBV12-4; CDR3 protein: CASSLARRLSTDTQYF
D gene: .; J gene: TRBJ2-3; CDR3 length: 16; clone size: few; V gene: TRBV6-5; CDR3 protein: CASSLNPGLFTDTQYF
D gene: .; J gene: TRBJ1-2; CDR3 length: 13; clone size: .; V gene: TRBV18; CDR3 protein: CASSPDEDYGYTF
D gene: .; J gene: TRBJ2-3; CDR3 length: 16; clone size: few; V gene: TRBV6-2/TRBV6-3; CDR3 protein: CASTIRGTVSTDTQYF
D gene: TRBD2; J gene: TRBJ2-3; CDR3 length: 17; clone size: .; V gene: TRBV4-2; CDR3 protein: CASSQDWLAGETDTQYF
D gene: .; J gene: TRBJ1-2; CDR3 length: 16; clone size: .; V gene: TRBV28; CDR3 protein: CASSLWAVPANYGYTF
D gene: .; J gene: TRBJ1-2; CDR3 length: 13; clone size: few; V gene: TRBV12-3/TRBV12-4; CDR3 protein: CASSFEGFYGYTF
D gene: .; J gene: TRBJ2-3; CDR3 length: 14; clone size: .; V gene: TRBV20-1; CDR3 protein: CSARITGRTDTQYF
D gene: .; J gene: .; CDR3 length: 17; clone size: once; V gene: TRBV14; CDR3 protein: CASSQERSTFGIYEQYF
D gene: .; J gene: TRBJ1-1; CDR3 length: 13; clone size: .; V gene: TRBV6-5; CDR3 protein: CASSYSGPTEAFF
D gene: .; J gene: TRBJ1-6; CDR3 length: 14; clone size: .; V gene: TRBV7-2; CDR3 protein: CASSKQGRVSPLHF
D gene: .; J gene: TRBJ2-7; CDR3 length: 15; clone size: few; V gene: TRBV10-3; CDR3 protein: CAISYVDSSQGAQYF
D gene: TRBD2; J gene: TRBJ2-1; CDR3 length: 16; clone size: .; V gene: TRBV7-9; CDR3 protein: CASSSYRAGGYNEQFF